These T cell receptor beta chains were read from a single sample in a study of vaccination effects on CD4 cells after COVID-19. For these TCRs, the target antigens are not known. Clones were sequenced by immunoSEQ multiplex PCR, and TCRdb holds only the in-frame ones, with some missing. The table includes 35,000 to 50,000 clones, around 77% detected once. This specimen consisted of CD4+ T cells from PBMCs cultured with HCoV-NL63 spike peptides, obtained before COVID-19 vaccination. The origin of the receptors is a human donor who received a COVID-19 vaccine. The CDR3 runs from the conserved cysteine through the conserved F or W. Each record gives: J gene, clone size, D gene, V gene, CDR3 DNA, CDR3 protein. A D gene is named only where the DNA matches it firmly. Expanded clones get a size class; other rows say once, few or many, or leave the size out.

j_gene: TRBJ1-4; abundance: -; d_gene: -; v_gene: TRBV15; CDR3nt: TGTGCCACCAGCAGTTTTAGCGAAAAACTGTTTTTT; CDR3aa: CATSSFSEKLFF
j_gene: TRBJ1-1; abundance: -; d_gene: -; v_gene: TRBV5-6; CDR3nt: TGTGCCAGCAGCCGAGACAGGAACACTGAAGCTTTCTTT; CDR3aa: CASSRDRNTEAFF
j_gene: TRBJ2-3; abundance: -; d_gene: -; v_gene: TRBV5-1; CDR3nt: TGCGCCAGCAGCTTGGTGACAGATACGCAGTATTTT; CDR3aa: CASSLVTDTQYF
j_gene: TRBJ2-3; abundance: -; d_gene: -; v_gene: TRBV20-1; CDR3nt: TGCAGTGCTAGTTTGTCGACTACAGATACGCAGTATTTT; CDR3aa: CSASLSTTDTQYF
j_gene: TRBJ2-5; abundance: -; d_gene: -; v_gene: TRBV6-2/TRBV6-3; CDR3nt: TGTGCCAGCAGTTACGGGGGGGCGCGTGAGACCCAGTACTTC; CDR3aa: CASSYGGARETQYF
j_gene: TRBJ2-5; abundance: once; d_gene: -; v_gene: TRBV11-2; CDR3nt: TGTGCCAGCAGCCATCCTCCCGGCTCCGAGACCCAGTACTTC; CDR3aa: CASSHPPGSETQYF
j_gene: TRBJ2-5; abundance: -; d_gene: TRBD2; v_gene: TRBV6-5; CDR3nt: TGTGCCAGCACCCCGAGGAGGACTAGCCAAGAGACCCAGTACTTC; CDR3aa: CASTPRRTSQETQYF
j_gene: TRBJ1-6; abundance: -; d_gene: -; v_gene: TRBV10-3; CDR3nt: TGTGCCATCAGTGAGGGGGGACCCTCCTATAATTCACCCCTCCACTTT; CDR3aa: CAISEGGPSYNSPLHF
j_gene: TRBJ1-1; abundance: -; d_gene: -; v_gene: TRBV24-1; CDR3nt: TGTGCCACCAGTGACTCGAAACTGACCGGATCAGGGAGCACTGAAGCTTTCTTT; CDR3aa: CATSDSKLTGSGSTEAFF
j_gene: TRBJ1-4; abundance: few; d_gene: TRBD1; v_gene: TRBV6-6; CDR3nt: TGTGCCAGCAGGCTCGACAGGGGCCGGGAAAAACTGTTTTTT; CDR3aa: CASRLDRGREKLFF
j_gene: TRBJ2-3; abundance: few; d_gene: TRBD2; v_gene: TRBV5-1; CDR3nt: TGCGCCAGCAGCTCAAGGACTAGCGGGGGCGCAGATACGCAGTATTTT; CDR3aa: CASSSRTSGGADTQYF
j_gene: TRBJ2-3; abundance: -; d_gene: -; v_gene: TRBV24-1; CDR3nt: TGTGCCACCAGTGATTTGAGGGGCACAGATACGCAGTATTTT; CDR3aa: CATSDLRGTDTQYF
j_gene: TRBJ1-2; abundance: -; d_gene: -; v_gene: TRBV29-1; CDR3nt: TGCAGCGTTGAATTCAACTATGGCTACACCTTC; CDR3aa: CSVEFNYGYTF
j_gene: TRBJ2-1; abundance: -; d_gene: TRBD2; v_gene: TRBV28; CDR3nt: TGTGCCAGCAGTCCGAGACTAGCGGGGGTTGAGCAGTTCTTC; CDR3aa: CASSPRLAGVEQFF
j_gene: TRBJ1-1; abundance: once; d_gene: -; v_gene: TRBV11-2; CDR3nt: TGTGCCAGCAGCTTAGATCTGGTCATGAACACTGAAGCTTTCTTT; CDR3aa: CASSLDLVMNTEAFF
j_gene: TRBJ2-2; abundance: -; d_gene: -; v_gene: TRBV2; CDR3nt: TGTGCCAGCAGTGAAGTTGACGGCGGGGAGCTGTTTTTT; CDR3aa: CASSEVDGGELFF
j_gene: TRBJ1-6; abundance: -; d_gene: -; v_gene: TRBV1; CDR3nt: TGCACCAGCAGCCAAGATCTTGGACTGGAGGCTTCACCCCTCCACTTT; CDR3aa: CTSSQDLGLEASPLHF
j_gene: TRBJ2-2; abundance: -; d_gene: -; v_gene: TRBV6-5; CDR3nt: TGTGCCAGCAGTTACCCCCTTGGGGGGAACACCGGGGAGCTGTTTTTT; CDR3aa: CASSYPLGGNTGELFF
j_gene: TRBJ1-1; abundance: few; d_gene: -; v_gene: TRBV28; CDR3nt: TGTGCCACCATCTTAGGGGGGACGAACACTGAAGCTTTCTTT; CDR3aa: CATILGGTNTEAFF
j_gene: TRBJ1-3; abundance: -; d_gene: -; v_gene: TRBV6-1; CDR3nt: TGTGCCAGCAGTGAACGGGTCTCTGGAAACACCATATATTTT; CDR3aa: CASSERVSGNTIYF
j_gene: TRBJ2-5; abundance: -; d_gene: -; v_gene: TRBV5-5; CDR3nt: TGTGCCAGCAGCCCTGGGGGCTTGAGGGAGACCCAGTACTTC; CDR3aa: CASSPGGLRETQYF
j_gene: TRBJ2-3; abundance: -; d_gene: TRBD2; v_gene: TRBV9; CDR3nt: TGTGCCAGCAGCGAAAATATAGCGGGGGGAAGCACAGATACGCAGTATTTT; CDR3aa: CASSENIAGGSTDTQYF
j_gene: TRBJ2-3; abundance: -; d_gene: -; v_gene: TRBV4-1; CDR3nt: TGCGCCAGCAGCCGTACCGCGGGGGCGGGGGGCACAGATACGCAGTATTTT; CDR3aa: CASSRTAGAGGTDTQYF
j_gene: TRBJ1-1; abundance: -; d_gene: -; v_gene: TRBV19; CDR3nt: TGTGCCAGTAGTATAGTAGGGGGCACTGAAGCTTTCTTT; CDR3aa: CASSIVGGTEAFF
j_gene: TRBJ1-3; abundance: few; d_gene: TRBD1; v_gene: TRBV28; CDR3nt: TGTGCCAGCAGTGCAGACAGGGGAGCGGGAAACACCATATATTTT; CDR3aa: CASSADRGAGNTIYF
j_gene: TRBJ2-2; abundance: -; d_gene: TRBD1; v_gene: TRBV7-3; CDR3nt: TGTGCCAGCAGTGTCCAGGGGGCGACCGGGGAGCTGTTTTTT; CDR3aa: CASSVQGATGELFF
j_gene: TRBJ2-3; abundance: few; d_gene: -; v_gene: TRBV5-1; CDR3nt: TGCGCCAGCAGTTTAACCACAGATACGCAGTATTTT; CDR3aa: CASSLTTDTQYF
j_gene: TRBJ1-6; abundance: -; d_gene: TRBD1; v_gene: TRBV18; CDR3nt: TGTGCCAGCTCACCGGGGGCATACAGGGGTTCACCCCTCCACTTT; CDR3aa: CASSPGAYRGSPLHF
j_gene: TRBJ2-1; abundance: -; d_gene: -; v_gene: TRBV7-8; CDR3nt: TGTGCCAGCAGCTTCAACCCCCTACGGGGGCAAAACAATGAGCAGTTCTTC; CDR3aa: CASSFNPLRGQNNEQFF
j_gene: TRBJ2-3; abundance: few; d_gene: -; v_gene: TRBV18; CDR3nt: TGTGCCAGCTCACCTCCGGGACTTGCCACAGATACGCAGTATTTT; CDR3aa: CASSPPGLATDTQYF
j_gene: TRBJ2-1; abundance: few; d_gene: -; v_gene: TRBV12-5; CDR3nt: TGTGCTAGTGGTTTGGCCACCGGGACGGTGAAATACAATGAGCAGTTCTTC; CDR3aa: CASGLATGTVKYNEQFF
j_gene: TRBJ1-6; abundance: -; d_gene: -; v_gene: TRBV7-3; CDR3nt: TGTGCCATAGGGGGGCCGAGCTCCTATAATTCACCCCTCCACTTT; CDR3aa: CAIGGPSSYNSPLHF
j_gene: TRBJ2-5; abundance: -; d_gene: TRBD1; v_gene: TRBV9; CDR3nt: TGTGCCAGCAGCGCCGAACAGGGGGCTCTCGAGACCCAGTACTTC; CDR3aa: CASSAEQGALETQYF
j_gene: TRBJ2-3; abundance: -; d_gene: TRBD2; v_gene: TRBV18; CDR3nt: TGTGCCAGCTCACCACGGGACTATGAAGATACGCAGTATTTT; CDR3aa: CASSPRDYEDTQYF
j_gene: TRBJ2-2; abundance: -; d_gene: TRBD1; v_gene: TRBV6-5; CDR3nt: TGTGCCAGCAGTTACGACAGGGCGAACACCGGGGAGCTGTTTTTT; CDR3aa: CASSYDRANTGELFF
j_gene: TRBJ2-3; abundance: few; d_gene: TRBD2; v_gene: TRBV5-1; CDR3nt: TGCGCCAGCAGCTTGGGGGCCGTGAGCGGGGACACAGATACGCAGTATTTT; CDR3aa: CASSLGAVSGDTDTQYF
j_gene: TRBJ2-3; abundance: -; d_gene: -; v_gene: TRBV15; CDR3nt: TGTGCCACCAGCAGACCAGGACTCGATACGCAGTATTTT; CDR3aa: CATSRPGLDTQYF